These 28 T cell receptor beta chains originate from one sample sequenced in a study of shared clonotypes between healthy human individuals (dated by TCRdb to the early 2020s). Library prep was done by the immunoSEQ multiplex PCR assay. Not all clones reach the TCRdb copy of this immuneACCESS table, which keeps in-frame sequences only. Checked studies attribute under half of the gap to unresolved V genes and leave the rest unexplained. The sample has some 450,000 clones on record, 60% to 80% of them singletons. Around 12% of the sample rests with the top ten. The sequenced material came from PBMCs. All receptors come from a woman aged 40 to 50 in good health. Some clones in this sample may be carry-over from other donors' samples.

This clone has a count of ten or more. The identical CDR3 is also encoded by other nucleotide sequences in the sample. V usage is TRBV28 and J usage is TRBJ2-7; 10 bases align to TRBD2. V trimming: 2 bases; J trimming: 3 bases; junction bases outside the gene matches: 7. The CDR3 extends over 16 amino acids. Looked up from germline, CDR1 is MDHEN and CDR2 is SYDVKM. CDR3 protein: CASSLERTSGYYEQYF. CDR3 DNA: TGTGCCAGCAGTTTAGAACGGACTAGCGGATACTACGAGCAGTACTTC.

The DNA for the CDR3 is TGTGCCAGCAGCTTAAGCGGGTACGAGCAGTACTTC. Protein sequence: CASSLSGYEQYF. This sequence joins TRBV7-6 and TRBJ2-5; D possibly corresponds to TRBD2 (6 bases). The DNA end is more similar to TRBJ2-7, so the J call may be wrong. From germline, CDR1 is SGHVS and CDR2 FNYEAQ. This CDR3 is 12 amino acids long.

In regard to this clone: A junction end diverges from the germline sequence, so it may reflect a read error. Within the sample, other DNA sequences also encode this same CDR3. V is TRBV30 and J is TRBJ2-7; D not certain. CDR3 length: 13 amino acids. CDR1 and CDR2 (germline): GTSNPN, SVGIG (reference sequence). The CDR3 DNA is TGTGCCTGGAGTGTTCCTAGTTCCTACGAGCAATACTTC. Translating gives CAWSVPSSYEQYF.

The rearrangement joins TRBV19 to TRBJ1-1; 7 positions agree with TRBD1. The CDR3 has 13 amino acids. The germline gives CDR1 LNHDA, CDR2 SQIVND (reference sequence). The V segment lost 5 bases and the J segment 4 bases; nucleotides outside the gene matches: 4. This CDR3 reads CASSVNRGTEAFF. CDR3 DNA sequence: TGTGCCAGTAGTGTAAACAGGGGCACTGAAGCTTTCTTT.

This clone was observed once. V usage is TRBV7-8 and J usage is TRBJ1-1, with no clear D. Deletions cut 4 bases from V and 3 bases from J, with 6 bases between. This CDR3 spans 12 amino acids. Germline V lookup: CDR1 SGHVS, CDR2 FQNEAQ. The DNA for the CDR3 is TGTGCCAGCAGCTCAGATGACACTGAAGCTTTCTTT. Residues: CASSSDDTEAFF. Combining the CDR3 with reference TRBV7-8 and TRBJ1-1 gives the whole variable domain GAGVSQSPRYKVAKRGQDVALRCDPISGHVSLFWYQQALGQGPEFLTYFQNEAQLDKSGLPSDRFFAERPEGSVSTLKIQRTQQEDSAVYLCASSSDDTEAFFGQGTRLTVV.

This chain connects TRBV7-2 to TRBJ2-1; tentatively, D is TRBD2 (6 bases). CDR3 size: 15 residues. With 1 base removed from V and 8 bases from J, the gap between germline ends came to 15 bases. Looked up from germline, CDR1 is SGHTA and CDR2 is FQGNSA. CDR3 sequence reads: CASSLVAGKGDEQFF. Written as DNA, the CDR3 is TGTGCCAGCAGCTTAGTGGCGGGAAAAGGGGATGAGCAGTTCTTC.

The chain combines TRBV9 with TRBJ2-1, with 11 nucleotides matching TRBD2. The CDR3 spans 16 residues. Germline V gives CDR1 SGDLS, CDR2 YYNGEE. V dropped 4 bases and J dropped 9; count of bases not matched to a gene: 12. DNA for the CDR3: TGTGCCAGCAGCCCCACCCTAGCGGGAGGATGGGGTGAGCAGTTCTTC. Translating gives CASSPTLAGGWGEQFF.

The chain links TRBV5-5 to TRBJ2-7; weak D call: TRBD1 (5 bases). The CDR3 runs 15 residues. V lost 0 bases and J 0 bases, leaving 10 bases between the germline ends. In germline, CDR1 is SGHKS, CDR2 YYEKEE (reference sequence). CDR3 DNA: TGTGCCAGCAGCTTGGTACGTGGGGCCTCCTACGAGCAGTACTTC. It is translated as CASSLVRGASYEQYF.

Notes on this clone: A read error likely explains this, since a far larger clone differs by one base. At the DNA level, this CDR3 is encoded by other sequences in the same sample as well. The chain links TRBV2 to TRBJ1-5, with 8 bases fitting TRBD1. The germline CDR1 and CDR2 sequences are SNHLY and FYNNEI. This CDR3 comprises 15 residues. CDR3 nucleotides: TGTGCTAGCAGTGAGAGCAGGGGGCTGTTTCAGCCCCAGCATTTT. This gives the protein CASSESRGLFQPQHF.

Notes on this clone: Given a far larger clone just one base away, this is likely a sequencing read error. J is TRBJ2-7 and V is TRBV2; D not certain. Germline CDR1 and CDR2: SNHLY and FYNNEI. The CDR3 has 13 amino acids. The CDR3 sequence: CAGSDRQPYEQYF. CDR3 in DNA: TGTGCCGGCAGTGATAGGCAACCTTACGAGCAGTACTTC.

The CDR3 DNA follows: TGCGCCAGCAGCCAAGACCTGCAAAGTGAGCAGTTCTTC. It is translated as CASSQDLQSEQFF. The J gene is TRBJ2-1, the V gene TRBV4-3; D remains ambiguous. With 0 bases removed from V and 9 bases from J, the gap between germline ends came to 9 bases. CDR1 is LGHNA, CDR2 YSLEER, per germline. The CDR3 loop spans 13 amino acids.

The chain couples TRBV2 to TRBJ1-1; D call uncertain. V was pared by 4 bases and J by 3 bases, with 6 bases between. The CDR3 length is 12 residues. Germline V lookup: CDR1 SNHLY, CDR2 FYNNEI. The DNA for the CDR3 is TGTGCCAGCAGTGCTAGATACACTGAAGCTTTCTTT. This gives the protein CASSARYTEAFF.

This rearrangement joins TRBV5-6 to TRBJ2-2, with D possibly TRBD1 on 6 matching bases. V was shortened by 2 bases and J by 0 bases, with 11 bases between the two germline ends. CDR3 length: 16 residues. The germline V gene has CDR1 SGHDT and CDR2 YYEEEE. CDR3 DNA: TGTGCCAGCAGCTTCGGGGACAACGCGAACACCGGGGAGCTGTTTTTT. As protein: CASSFGDNANTGELFF.

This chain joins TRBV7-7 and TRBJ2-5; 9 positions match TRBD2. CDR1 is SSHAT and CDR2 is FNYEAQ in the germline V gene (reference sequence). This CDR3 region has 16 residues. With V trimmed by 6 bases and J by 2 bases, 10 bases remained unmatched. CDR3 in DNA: TGTGCCAGCAGTAAATCCGGGACTAGCCCGCAAGAGACCCAGTACTTC. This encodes CASSKSGTSPQETQYF.

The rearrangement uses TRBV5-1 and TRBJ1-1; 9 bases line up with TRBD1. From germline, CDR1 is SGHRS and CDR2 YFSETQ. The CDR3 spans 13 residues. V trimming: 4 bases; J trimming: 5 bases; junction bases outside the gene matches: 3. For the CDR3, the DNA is TGCGCCAGCAGCAACGGGACAGGGACTGAAGCTTTCTTT. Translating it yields CASSNGTGTEAFF. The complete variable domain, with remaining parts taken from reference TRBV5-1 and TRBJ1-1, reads KAGVTQTPRYLIKTRGQQVTLSCSPISGHRSVSWYQQTPGQGLQFLFEYFSETQRNKGNFPGRFSGRQFSNSRSEMNVSTLELGDSALYLCASSNGTGTEAFFGQGTRLTVV.

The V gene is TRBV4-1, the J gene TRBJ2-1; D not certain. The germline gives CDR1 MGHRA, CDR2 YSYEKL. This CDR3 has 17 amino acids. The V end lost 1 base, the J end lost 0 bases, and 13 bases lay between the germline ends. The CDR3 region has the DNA TGCGCCAGCAGCCAAGTTGGATTTTTGAGCTCCTACAATGAGCAGTTCTTC. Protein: CASSQVGFLSSYNEQFF.

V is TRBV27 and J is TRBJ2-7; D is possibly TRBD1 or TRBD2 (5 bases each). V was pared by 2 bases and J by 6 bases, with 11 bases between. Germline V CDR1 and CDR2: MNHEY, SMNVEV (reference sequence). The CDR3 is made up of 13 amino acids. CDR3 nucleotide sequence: TGTGCCAGCAGTTTAGGGGGAGACGTCGAGCAGTACTTC. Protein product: CASSLGGDVEQYF.

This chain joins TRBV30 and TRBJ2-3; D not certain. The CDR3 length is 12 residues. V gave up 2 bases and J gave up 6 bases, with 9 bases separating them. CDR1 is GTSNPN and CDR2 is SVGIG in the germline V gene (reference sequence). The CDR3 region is CAWSPVVDTQYF. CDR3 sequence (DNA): TGTGCCTGGAGTCCAGTCGTGGATACGCAGTATTTT.

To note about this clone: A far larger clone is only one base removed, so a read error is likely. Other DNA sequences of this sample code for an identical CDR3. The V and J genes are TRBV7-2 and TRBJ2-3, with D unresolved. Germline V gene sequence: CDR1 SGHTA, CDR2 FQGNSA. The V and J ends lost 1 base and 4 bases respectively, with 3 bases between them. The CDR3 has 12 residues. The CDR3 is CASSLGADTQYF. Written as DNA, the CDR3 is TGTGCCAGCAGCTTAGGTGCAGATACGCAGTATTTT.

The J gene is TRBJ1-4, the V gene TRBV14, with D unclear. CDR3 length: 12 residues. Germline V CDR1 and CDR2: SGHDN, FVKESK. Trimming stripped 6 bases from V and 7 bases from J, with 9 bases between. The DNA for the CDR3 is TGTGCCAGCAGTCCCGGCGGTGAAAAACTGTTTTTT. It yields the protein CASSPGGEKLFF.

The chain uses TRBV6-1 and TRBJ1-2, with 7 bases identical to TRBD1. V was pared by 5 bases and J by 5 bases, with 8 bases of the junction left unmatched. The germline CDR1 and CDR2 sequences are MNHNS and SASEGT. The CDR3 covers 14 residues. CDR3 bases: TGTGCCAGCAGTAGACCGGGACAGCCATATGGCTACACCTTC. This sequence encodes CASSRPGQPYGYTF.

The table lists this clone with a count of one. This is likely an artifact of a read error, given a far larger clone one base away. CDR3 protein: CSVLGWGSDTEASF. The CDR3 region has the DNA TGCAGCGTCCTCGGGTGGGGGTCGGACACTGAAGCTTCCTTT. This chain joins TRBV29-1 and TRBJ1-1; D is possibly TRBD1 (5 bases). Germline V gives CDR1 SQVTM, CDR2 ANQGSEA. The CDR3 covers 14 residues.

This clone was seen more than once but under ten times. The CDR3 bases are TGTGCCAGCAGTCCCCTAGGTAGTAGCGGACTCTCTTACGAGCAGTACTTC. It codes for CASSPLGSSGLSYEQYF. V is TRBV27 and J is TRBJ2-7, with a tentative D call TRBD2 (6 bases). The germline CDR1 and CDR2 sequences are MNHEY and SMNVEV (reference sequence). V lost 5 bases and J lost 4, with 24 bases in between. This CDR3 region has 17 residues.

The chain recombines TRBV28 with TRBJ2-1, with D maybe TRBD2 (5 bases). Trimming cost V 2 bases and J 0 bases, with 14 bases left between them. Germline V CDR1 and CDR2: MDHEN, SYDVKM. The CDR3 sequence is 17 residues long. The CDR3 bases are TGTGCCAGCAGTTTAGGTGTAGCGCCAGGCTCCTACAATGAGCAGTTCTTC. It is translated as CASSLGVAPGSYNEQFF.

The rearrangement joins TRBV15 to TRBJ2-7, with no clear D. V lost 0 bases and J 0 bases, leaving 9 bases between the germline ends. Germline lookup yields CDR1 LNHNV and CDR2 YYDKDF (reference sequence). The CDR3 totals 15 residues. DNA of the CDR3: TGTGCCACCAGCAGAGATCGCCTGGGCTCCTACGAGCAGTACTTC. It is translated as CATSRDRLGSYEQYF.

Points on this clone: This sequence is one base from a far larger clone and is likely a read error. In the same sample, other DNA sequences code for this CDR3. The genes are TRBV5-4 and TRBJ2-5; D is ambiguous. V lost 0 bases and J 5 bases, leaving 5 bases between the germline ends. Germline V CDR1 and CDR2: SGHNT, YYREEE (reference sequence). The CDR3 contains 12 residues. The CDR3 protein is CASSLVGETQYF. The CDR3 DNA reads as TGTGCCAGCAGCTTGGTGGGGGAGACCCAGTACTTC.

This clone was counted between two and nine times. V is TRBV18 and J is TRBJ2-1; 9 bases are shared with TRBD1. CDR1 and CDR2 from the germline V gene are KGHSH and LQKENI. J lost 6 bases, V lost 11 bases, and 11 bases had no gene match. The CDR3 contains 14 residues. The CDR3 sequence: CAGNRDRAFNEQFF. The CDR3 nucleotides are TGTGCCGGCAACCGGGACAGGGCCTTCAATGAGCAGTTCTTC.

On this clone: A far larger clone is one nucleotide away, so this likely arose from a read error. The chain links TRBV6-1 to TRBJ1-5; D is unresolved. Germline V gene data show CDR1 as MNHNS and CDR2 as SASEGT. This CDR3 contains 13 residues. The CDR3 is CACSLEGSQPQHF. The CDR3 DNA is TGTGCCTGCAGTTTAGAGGGATCTCAGCCCCAGCATTTT.